These 29 T cell receptor beta chains came from one sample sequenced in a study of T cell responses to AZD1222 COVID-19 vaccine. Libraries were prepared by immunoSEQ multiplex PCR; TCRdb keeps only in-frame clonotypes and omits some of them. The repertoire holds 90,000 to 120,000 clones, with just over 90% as singletons. The sequencing used peripheral blood, collected 28 days after the second AZD1222 dose. Source of these receptors: an adult who received the AZD1222 COVID-19 vaccine.

The J gene is TRBJ2-7, the V gene TRBV27, with a possible D match to TRBD1 (5 bases). V was cut by 1 base and J by 1 base, with 20 bases left in between. Germline assignment: CDR1 MNHEY and CDR2 SMNVEV (reference sequence). This CDR3 is 18 amino acids long. CDR3 protein: CASSLYGTDMGRSYEQYF. In DNA, the CDR3 is TGTGCCAGCAGTTTATACGGCACGGACATGGGAAGATCCTACGAGCAGTACTTC.

This clone is a singleton in its sample. The J gene is TRBJ1-1, the V gene TRBV5-1, with 7 bases matching TRBD1. Unmatched junction bases numbered 11, after V lost 5 bases and J lost 7 bases. In germline, CDR1 is SGHRS, CDR2 YFSETQ. The CDR3 has 14 residues. CDR3 nucleotide sequence: TGCGCCAGCAGTGGACAGGAAGGGAGCGGTGAAGCTTTCTTT. This translates into CASSGQEGSGEAFF. Drawing the rest from reference TRBV5-1 and TRBJ1-1, the complete variable domain is KAGVTQTPRYLIKTRGQQVTLSCSPISGHRSVSWYQQTPGQGLQFLFEYFSETQRNKGNFPGRFSGRQFSNSRSEMNVSTLELGDSALYLCASSGQEGSGEAFFGQGTRLTVV.

This clone was observed once. The V and J genes are TRBV7-9 and TRBJ2-1; possible D gene TRBD2, 5 bases. The CDR3 is 13 amino acids. Trimming removed 5 bases at V and 10 bases at J, with 15 bases between. Germline V lookup: CDR1 SEHNR, CDR2 FQNEAQ (reference sequence). The CDR3 loop reads CASSPPPSGEQFF. As DNA, the CDR3 is TGTGCCAGCAGCCCCCCCCCGAGCGGAGAGCAGTTCTTC.

The chain combines TRBV27 with TRBJ1-1; maybe TRBD1 (5 bases). V lost 6 bases and J lost 4, with 21 bases in between. In germline, CDR1 is MNHEY, CDR2 SMNVEV (reference sequence). The length of the CDR3 is 16 residues. CDR3 region: CASSPLLAYGGTEAFF. In DNA form, the CDR3 reads TGTGCCAGCAGCCCTCTGCTGGCATATGGGGGCACTGAAGCTTTCTTT.

This clone was seen a handful of times. The J gene is TRBJ1-4, the V gene TRBV2; TRBD1 matches 7 bases. Germline-derived CDR1 and CDR2 are SNHLY and FYNNEI. With V trimmed by 4 bases and J by 8 bases, 13 bases remained unmatched. The CDR3 loop spans 16 amino acids. The CDR3 spells CASSGAPPGGKEKLFF. Here the CDR3 DNA reads TGTGCCAGCAGTGGGGCGCCCCCAGGGGGGAAGGAAAAACTGTTTTTT.

The chain links TRBV4-1 to TRBJ1-1; D is uncertain. This CDR3 has 16 amino acids. The germline V gene has CDR1 MGHRA and CDR2 YSYEKL. V dropped 0 bases and J dropped 1 base, with 12 bases sitting between them. The CDR3 spells CASSQDLGRPNTEAFF. The DNA of the CDR3 is TGCGCCAGCAGCCAAGATCTTGGCAGGCCGAACACTGAAGCTTTCTTT.

This clone was observed once. J is TRBJ2-2 and V is TRBV6-5; the match to TRBD1 covers 7 bases. Trimming at V came to 2 bases and at J to 4 bases, leaving 7 bases not matched to a gene. The germline CDR1 and CDR2 sequences are MNHEY and SVGAGI. The CDR3 is made up of 16 amino acids. CDR3 sequence (DNA): TGTGCCAGCAGTTACGACACAGGGGTGGTCACCGGGGAGCTGTTTTTT. It specifies CASSYDTGVVTGELFF.

The chain carries TRBV7-6 and TRBJ2-1, with a weak D call TRBD2 (6 bases). The ends were cut back, 5 bases at V and 6 bases at J, with 17 bases in the middle. The CDR3 consists of 15 residues. Germline assignment: CDR1 SGHVS and CDR2 FNYEAQ. Here the CDR3 reads CASSPSTHGGNEQFF. The CDR3 DNA sequence: TGTGCCAGCAGCCCTAGTACCCACGGGGGCAATGAGCAGTTCTTC.

V gene TRBV9 combines with J gene TRBJ1-3; no clear D gene. With 4 bases removed from V and 2 bases from J, the gap between germline ends came to 10 bases. This CDR3 contains 14 residues. CDR1 and CDR2 from the germline V gene are SGDLS and YYNGEE. DNA for the CDR3: TGTGCCAGCAGCTCACAGAGGACTGGAAACACCATATATTTT. This gives the protein CASSSQRTGNTIYF.

The chain uses TRBV6-5 and TRBJ2-2, with 9 bases matching TRBD1. This CDR3 comprises 15 residues. The germline gives CDR1 MNHEY, CDR2 SVGAGI. The junction had 7 bases not matched to a gene; V was cut back by 6 bases and J by 5 bases. CDR3 loop: CASSPQGAYTGELFF. In DNA form, the CDR3 reads TGTGCCAGCAGCCCACAGGGGGCATATACCGGGGAGCTGTTTTTT.

This clone has only a few counts. The chain links TRBV10-1 to TRBJ2-3; D is uncertain. The CDR3 is 14 residues long. From germline, CDR1 is WNHNN and CDR2 SYGVQD (reference sequence). V lost 4 bases, J lost 2 bases, and 10 bases lay in between. CDR3 amino acids: CASSVYLITDTQYF. CDR3 DNA: TGCGCCAGCAGTGTATACCTTATCACAGATACGCAGTATTTT.

The rearrangement joins TRBV10-2 to TRBJ2-7; 7 nucleotides agree with TRBD2. The ends lost 7 bases at V and 4 bases at J; junction bases unmatched: 7. The CDR3 sequence is 13 residues long. In germline, CDR1 is WSHSY, CDR2 SAAADI. The CDR3 DNA is TGCGCCAGCATGAAGAGGGAGGGGTACGAGCAGTACTTC. This encodes CASMKREGYEQYF.

The gene calls are TRBV27 and TRBJ1-3; tentatively, D is TRBD1 (5 bases). Germline CDR1 is MNHEY and CDR2 is SMNVEV (reference sequence). V was trimmed by 2 bases and J by 0 bases, leaving 11 bases between them. The CDR3 runs 16 residues. CDR3 protein: CASSLTGPFSGNTIYF. The CDR3 DNA is TGTGCCAGCAGTTTAACAGGTCCCTTCTCTGGAAACACCATATATTTT.

This clone was picked up one time. The chain couples TRBV19 to TRBJ1-2; D unclear. This CDR3 spans 16 amino acids. The V gene lost 1 base and the J gene lost 6 bases, with 18 bases spanning the gap. Per the germline V gene, CDR1 is LNHDA and CDR2 is SQIVND (reference sequence). The CDR3 DNA sequence: TGTGCCAGTAGTATAGTGGGAGAGTCGGGCTCCGATGGCTACACCTTC. Its translation is CASSIVGESGSDGYTF.

The chain uses TRBV3-1 (or the pseudogene TRBV3-2) and TRBJ1-6; D may be TRBD1 (5 bases). The CDR3 covers 16 residues. Trimming left V 2 bases short and J 1 base short, with 9 bases between. Looked up from germline, CDR1 is LGHDT and CDR2 is YNNKEL (reference sequence). DNA of the CDR3: TGTGCCAGCAGCCAATGGGGCGCGTCCTATAATTCACCCCTCCACTTT. Its translation: CASSQWGASYNSPLHF.

The chain carries TRBV18 and TRBJ1-1, with TRBD1 as a possible D gene (6 bases). Germline V lookup: CDR1 KGHSH, CDR2 LQKENI. The length of the CDR3 is 16 residues. Trimming took 6 bases from V and 7 from J, leaving 24 bases between them. CDR3 DNA: TGTGCCAGCTCCCTCTGGACAGTAAGGCCTGAACGTGAAGCTTTCTTT. The encoded protein is CASSLWTVRPEREAFF.

The chain links TRBV18 to TRBJ2-5; possibly TRBD2 for D (6 bases). Germline values: CDR1 KGHSH, CDR2 LQKENI. The V end was cut by 4 bases, the J end by 1 base, with 10 bases between. The CDR3 extends over 14 amino acids. The CDR3 region has the DNA TGTGCCAGCTCACTAAAGGGACTCCAAGAGACCCAGTACTTC. It is translated as CASSLKGLQETQYF.

The chain employs TRBV7-2 and TRBJ1-2; no reliable D call. Deletions cut 2 bases from V and 5 bases from J, with 9 bases between. Germline values: CDR1 SGHTA, CDR2 FQGNSA. This CDR3 comprises 13 residues. Here the CDR3 reads CASSLPGLYGYTF. CDR3 in DNA: TGTGCCAGCAGCTTACCTGGACTTTATGGCTACACCTTC.

The chain employs TRBV19 and TRBJ2-1; 7 bases match TRBD2. The CDR3 consists of 15 residues. Germline CDR1 LNHDA, CDR2 SQIVND (reference sequence). J lost 4 bases, V lost 7 bases, and 10 bases had no gene match. In DNA, the CDR3 is TGTGCCAGTATGCCGGGCGGGAGTTTTTACAATGAGCAGTTCTTC. As protein: CASMPGGSFYNEQFF.

V usage is TRBV5-1 and J usage is TRBJ2-2; 8 bases agree with TRBD1. The CDR3 covers 14 residues. V lost 0 bases, J lost 6 bases, and 1 base stayed unmatched. Germline CDR1 reads SGHRS; CDR2 reads YFSETQ. The CDR3 nucleotides are TGCGCCAGCAGCTTGGGGACAGGGTCCGGGGAGCTGTTTTTT. It yields the protein CASSLGTGSGELFF.

This chain connects TRBV6-5 to TRBJ2-7; D not certain. Germline V gene sequence: CDR1 MNHEY, CDR2 SVGAGI. This CDR3 is 13 amino acids long. The V end was cut by 6 bases, the J end by 0 bases, with 9 bases between. The CDR3 DNA follows: TGTGCCAGCAGCCCCAGGTCCTCCTACGAGCAGTACTTC. Protein: CASSPRSSYEQYF.

Comment on this clone: This sample also contains other DNA sequences that code for the same CDR3. The V gene is TRBV9, the J gene TRBJ1-1, with no clear D. Germline values: CDR1 SGDLS, CDR2 YYNGEE. The CDR3 is made up of 13 amino acids. V dropped 1 base and J dropped 1 base, with 5 bases sitting between them. This CDR3 is CASSVSGNTEAFF. CDR3 coding DNA: TGTGCCAGCAGCGTATCCGGGAACACTGAAGCTTTCTTT.

The chain joins TRBV27 to TRBJ2-6; 9 positions agree with TRBD1. The CDR3 totals 17 residues. Per the germline V gene, CDR1 is MNHEY and CDR2 is SMNVEV (reference sequence). J gave up 0 bases and V 7 bases, and 7 bases lay outside the gene matches. The CDR3 DNA sequence: TGTGCCAGCACCCTCCGGACAGGGGTCTCTGGGGCCAACGTCCTGACTTTC. Protein sequence: CASTLRTGVSGANVLTF.

The chain carries TRBV7-2 and TRBJ2-1, with D perhaps TRBD2 (6 bases). Trimming took off 1 base at V and 6 bases at J, with 10 bases between the two ends. The CDR3 contains 14 residues. CDR1 SGHTA and CDR2 FQGNSA come from the germline V gene. In DNA form, the CDR3 reads TGTGCCAGCAGCTTAGAGGAGGGCCGCAATGAGCAGTTCTTC. Its protein product is CASSLEEGRNEQFF.

The chain couples TRBV3-1 (or the pseudogene TRBV3-2) to TRBJ2-1, with D perhaps TRBD2 (6 bases). V lost 1 base and J 5 bases, leaving 12 bases between the germline ends. The germline gives CDR1 LGHDT, CDR2 YNNKEL (reference sequence). The CDR3 sequence is 15 residues long. The CDR3 sequence is CASSQGWGGNNEQFF. The CDR3 nucleotides read TGTGCCAGCAGCCAAGGGTGGGGCGGGAACAATGAGCAGTTCTTC.

This rearrangement joins TRBV6-5 to TRBJ1-2; 10 nucleotides match TRBD1. This CDR3 has 14 residues. V shed 5 bases, J shed 4 bases, and the junction held 4 bases outside the gene matches. Germline V gives CDR1 MNHEY, CDR2 SVGAGI. Here the CDR3 DNA reads TGTGCCAGCAGTCAGGACAGGGGGAGCTATGGCTACACCTTC. Translated: CASSQDRGSYGYTF.

The CDR3 bases are TGCGCCAGCAGCGTACAGGGACTAGCGGACACCGGGGAGCTGTTTTTT. This codes for CASSVQGLADTGELFF. This chain uses TRBV5-1 with TRBJ2-2, with 11 bases that match TRBD2. Per germline, CDR1 SGHRS and CDR2 YFSETQ. V lost 4 bases, J lost 3 bases, and 5 bases stayed unmatched. The CDR3 spans 16 residues.

The chain employs TRBV4-2 and TRBJ1-2, with a possible D match to TRBD1 (6 bases). V lost 6 bases to trimming and J lost 4 bases, with 21 bases between them. The CDR3 sequence is 16 residues long. Germline V gene lookup returns CDR1 LGHNA and CDR2 YNFKEQ. The CDR3 bases are TGTGCCAGCAGTTTCAAGGGGGGGGAGAAAGGCTATGGCTACACCTTC. Its translation: CASSFKGGEKGYGYTF.

This chain connects TRBV6-4 to TRBJ2-1, with 9 nucleotides matching TRBD2. Germline CDR1 MRHNA, CDR2 SNTAGT. Germline trimming cut 5 bases from V and 3 bases from J; bases unmatched to any gene: 5. This CDR3 region has 15 residues. The CDR3 nucleotides are TGTGCCAGCAGTCCGCTAGCGGGACTCTACAATGAGCAGTTCTTC. Amino acid sequence: CASSPLAGLYNEQFF.